This T cell receptor beta chain was identified in a study of T cell clonotyping in hematopoietic cell transplantation. The time point was: recipient sample about 28 days before transplant, after cytoreduction. Profiled with immunoSEQ multiplex PCR; TCRdb holds only in-frame clones, not every one. The sample shows about 45,000 clones, approximately 82% of them seen only once. The TCR was taken from a man aged 60-69 years with myelodysplastic syndrome. Some clones in this sample may be carry-over from other donors' samples. The sequencing here drew on peripheral blood mononuclear cells, taken before stem cell transplant.

CDR3 bases: TGTGCCAGCAGCTCCCAGACGGTGAACACTGAAGCTTTCTTT. It yields the protein CASSSQTVNTEAFF. The chain links TRBV7-2 to TRBJ1-1, with unresolved D. The CDR3 has 14 residues. Per germline, CDR1 SGHTA and CDR2 FQGNSA. Trimming shortened V by 4 bases and J by 0 bases, and 9 bases separated the two germline ends.